The following is a T cell receptor beta chain sequence with its context. The CDR3 is 15 amino acids. V was clipped by 6 bases and J by 10 bases, with 22 bases between them. Germline assignment: CDR1 SGHDN and CDR2 FVKESK. The record originates from a study of PD-L1 blockade in urothelial cancer. The investigators introduced synthetic TCR analog templates into each PCR as spikes. Only in-frame clones appear in the TCRdb table, and some are missing; sequencing was by immunoSEQ multiplex PCR. The sample shows some 97,000 clones, around 93% of them seen only once. The chain is built from TRBV14 and TRBJ2-1; maybe TRBD2 (6 bases). This receptor was taken from a woman older than 75 with urothelial cancer. The source was PBMCs, collected around atezolizumab (anti-PD-L1) treatment. The CDR3 here is CASSNDAGPPREQFF. DNA for the CDR3: TGTGCCAGCAGTAACGACGCGGGGCCTCCAAGGGAGCAGTTCTTC.